The entry that follows covers one TCR beta chain sequence. These data belong to a study of T cell changes during pregnancy in multiple sclerosis. This CDR3 spans 16 amino acids. In germline, CDR1 is SGHTA, CDR2 FQGTGA. V was trimmed by 4 bases and J by 6 bases, leaving 19 bases between them. Generated by immunoSEQ multiplex PCR, the TCRdb table keeps only in-frame clones and is missing some. Among around 36,000 clones listed, 90% to 95% were seen once. The specimen comprised CD8+ T cells from peripheral blood mononuclear cells, sampled before pregnancy. The clonotype was recovered from a female donor with multiple sclerosis, enrolled in a pregnancy study. This chain connects TRBV7-3 to TRBJ2-1; possibly TRBD2 for D (7 bases). CDR3 protein: CASSSLGALAFNEQFF. In nucleotides, the CDR3 is TGTGCCAGCAGCTCCCTGGGGGCACTAGCGTTCAATGAGCAGTTCTTC.